This T cell receptor (beta chain) was sequenced for a study of cytomegalovirus exposure and HLA in healthy donors. The study ran its PCR with 60 Vbeta and 13 Jbeta primers. Assay used: immunoSEQ multiplex PCR; TCRdb lists only in-frame clones, some missing. The table shows about 200,000 clones, with approximately 80% occurring only once. Looked up from germline, CDR1 is MNHEY and CDR2 is SVGAGI. V shed 4 bases and J shed 5 bases, with 13 bases lying between them. The CDR3 spans 14 residues. This receptor was obtained from a woman in her 30s in good health and CMV-seronegative. This chain uses TRBV6-5 with TRBJ2-3; tentative D call: TRBD1 (8 bases). The source material was PBMCs. CDR3 in DNA: TGTGCCAGCAGTTCAACAGGGGGGGGAGATACGCAGTATTTT. It specifies CASSSTGGGDTQYF.